This TCR beta chain stems from a study of somatic mutations in cytotoxic T cells in rheumatoid arthritis. For the study at large: Prior to any treatment and right after diagnosis, patient blood (approximately 29 ml EDTA) was drawn. Flow sorting at nearly 100% purity was applied to some V beta antibody-stained T-cell populations, which included V beta1+ cells sequenced for TCRB. Study conclusions and caveats: Within 8 of 65 patients, the single biggest CD8+ clone made up more than 20% of CD8+ cells.

As for this clone: The antigen remains unidentified.

Authors' data handling: Large patient CD8+ clones, those above 1%, rarely matched published virus-specific TCRB sequences. Data came from immunoSEQ multiplex PCR; TCRdb stores just in-frame clones and leaves some out. V and J calls and clone size are copied from that table; D and trimming were computed from the DNA. The table includes some 14,000 clones, approximately 77% detected once. CDR1 and CDR2 (germline): SEHNR, FQNEAQ (reference sequence). V was trimmed by 6 bases and J by 4 bases, leaving 10 bases between them. This CDR3 is built from 13 residues. The genes are TRBV7-9 and TRBJ1-3; D unclear. The sequenced sample consisted of CD8+ T cells sorted from blood. This TCR was sampled from an adult with rheumatoid arthritis. For the CDR3, the DNA is TGTGCCAGCAGGAAATTACAGGGAAACACCATATATTTT. Amino acid sequence: CASRKLQGNTIYF. Full variable domain (remainder filled in from reference TRBV7-9 and TRBJ1-3): DTGVSQNPRHKITKRGQNVTFRCDPISEHNRLYWYRQTLGQGPEFLTYFQNEAQLEKSRLLSDRFSAERPKGSFSTLEIQRTEQGDSAMYLCASRKLQGNTIYFGEGSWLTVV.